Sequencing of this T cell receptor (beta chain) was carried out in a study of vaccination and CD4 T cells after COVID-19. Study at large: Each control culture was treated with a CEFX pool, an HIV-1 Nef pool, or no peptide.

About this clonotype itself: What it binds is not known.

Per germline, CDR1 SEHNR and CDR2 FQNEAQ (reference sequence). The CDR3 runs to 16 residues. The V end was cut by 5 bases, the J end by 0 bases, with 14 bases between. Treatment described: roughly nine-day PBMC culture with coronavirus spike peptide pools or control peptides (ViraFEST assay). Whole-study findings and limits: SARS-CoV-2-reactive clonotypes rose nonsignificantly, with the median going from approximately 21 to 40.

The Oncomine TCR Beta short-read assay sequenced DNA from cultured CD4+ T cells. Someone extracted genomic DNA from cultured CD4+ T cells. One entry per CDR3 protein, called by TCRdb with MiXCR from the PCR reads. The profile shows approximately 12,000 distinct CDR3 sequences, 30% to 40% of them singletons. This TCR was sampled from a human donor who received a COVID-19 vaccine. Sequencing used CD4+ T cells from blood, cultured in vitro, obtained before SARS-CoV-2 vaccination. This rearrangement joins TRBV7-9 to TRBJ1-5, with a possible D match to TRBD1 (5 bases). CDR3 region: CASSLGGQYSNQPQHF. The CDR3 DNA reads as TGTGCCAGCAGCCTCGGGGGTCAATATAGCAATCAGCCCCAGCATTTT.